These 21 T cell receptor beta chains came from one sample sequenced in a study of blood T cell repertoires in COVID-19. Only in-frame clones appear in the TCRdb table, and some are missing; sequencing was by immunoSEQ multiplex PCR. Of under 500,000 clones listed, roughly 89% are singletons. Input material: peripheral blood. These receptors all stem from a woman younger than 45 with acute or convalescent COVID-19.

V gene TRBV12-3 or TRBV12-4 combines with J gene TRBJ1-5; no definite D call. The CDR3 contains 13 residues. V was trimmed by 3 bases and J by 4 bases, leaving 7 bases between them. CDR3 sequence reads: CASSFTSNQPQHF. In DNA, the CDR3 is TGTGCCAGCAGTTTTACGAGTAATCAGCCCCAGCATTTT.

This clone was seen more than once but under ten times. The rearrangement links TRBV2 to TRBJ1-1; TRBD1 matches 7 bases. Trimming at V came to 8 bases and at J to 5 bases, leaving 11 bases not matched to a gene. The germline CDR1 and CDR2 sequences are SNHLY and FYNNEI. CDR3 length: 14 amino acids. The CDR3 nucleotides read TGTGCCAGCGAAAGCGACAGGGTCGGTACTGAAGCTTTCTTT. This translates into CASESDRVGTEAFF.

This clone has more than one count but fewer than ten. The chain carries TRBV19 and TRBJ1-1; TRBD1 agrees at 9 bases. CDR1 and CDR2 (germline): LNHDA, SQIVND (reference sequence). CDR3 length: 16 amino acids. Germline trimming cut 5 bases from V and 4 bases from J; bases unmatched to any gene: 11. The CDR3 DNA follows: TGTGCCAGTAGTGCCCTGACAGGGGGTAGAACCACTGAAGCTTTCTTT. Amino acid sequence: CASSALTGGRTTEAFF.

The chain recombines TRBV28 with TRBJ2-2; 8 nucleotides line up with TRBD1. Germline CDR1 reads MDHEN; CDR2 reads SYDVKM. There are 15 residues in the CDR3. V lost 4 bases and J lost 7; bases outside the gene matches: 8. CDR3 sequence: CASSSPGQVVGELFF. DNA of the CDR3: TGTGCCAGCAGTTCTCCGGGACAGGTGGTCGGGGAGCTGTTTTTT.

This rearrangement joins TRBV6-5 to TRBJ2-5; 12 bases line up with TRBD2. V lost 7 bases to trimming and J lost 0 bases; unmatched junction nucleotides: 3. Germline V gene data show CDR1 as MNHEY and CDR2 as SVGAGI. The CDR3 loop spans 15 amino acids. The CDR3 DNA reads TGTGCCAGCAAGTGGACTAGCGGGGACCAAGAGACCCAGTACTTC. Protein: CASKWTSGDQETQYF.

The chain links TRBV30 to TRBJ1-1; D is perhaps TRBD1 (6 bases). The CDR3 has 12 amino acids. V was trimmed by 2 bases and J by 5 bases, leaving 9 bases between them. In germline, CDR1 is GTSNPN, CDR2 SVGIG (reference sequence). CDR3 in DNA: TGTGCCTGGAGTAGGGACATAACTGAAGCTTTCTTT. It translates to CAWSRDITEAFF. The entire variable domain, with the rest obtained from reference TRBV30 and TRBJ1-1, is as follows: SQTIHQWPATLVQPVGSPLSLECTVEGTSNPNLYWYRQAAGRGLQLLFYSVGIGQISSEVPQNLSASRPQDRQFILSSKKLLLSDSGFYLCAWSRDITEAFFGQGTRLTVV.

Only a few counts were recorded for this clone. This chain uses TRBV19 with TRBJ1-5; 7 bases align to TRBD1. Unmatched junction bases numbered 3, after V lost 3 bases and J lost 4 bases. The CDR3 length is 14 residues. CDR1 is LNHDA, CDR2 SQIVND, per germline (reference sequence). The CDR3 DNA reads as TGTGCCAGTAGTATGGGACAGAATAATCAGCCCCAGCATTTT. Protein product: CASSMGQNNQPQHF.

The chain employs TRBV6-5 and TRBJ2-3; 11 bases map to TRBD1. After removal of 7 bases from V and 3 bases from J, the junction contained 3 bases not matched to a gene. The CDR3 length is 14 residues. Germline V lookup: CDR1 MNHEY, CDR2 SVGAGI. CDR3 sequence (DNA): TGTGCCAGCAAGGACAGGGGGCGAACAGATACGCAGTATTTT. This codes for CASKDRGRTDTQYF.

The CDR3 reads CASSLGTSEAFF. Here the CDR3 DNA reads TGTGCCAGCAGCTTAGGTACTAGTGAAGCTTTCTTT. The chain recombines TRBV7-9 with TRBJ1-1; D ambiguous. There are 12 residues in the CDR3. Germline V gene lookup returns CDR1 SEHNR and CDR2 FQNEAQ (reference sequence). V lost 1 base to trimming and J lost 7 bases, with 7 bases between them.

V and J are TRBV18 and TRBJ2-7, with 7 nucleotides matching TRBD1. The CDR3 length is 15 residues. Germline V gene sequence: CDR1 KGHSH, CDR2 LQKENI. Germline trimming cut 3 bases from V and 0 bases from J; bases unmatched to any gene: 5. The CDR3 bases are TGTGCCAGCTCACCTGGGGACAGCTTCTCCTACGAGCAGTACTTC. Translated: CASSPGDSFSYEQYF. Filled out from reference TRBV18 and TRBJ2-7, the complete variable domain reads NAGVMQNPRHLVRRRGQEARLRCSPMKGHSHVYWYRQLPEEGLKFMVYLQKENIIDESGMPKERFSAEFPKEGPSILRIQQVVRGDSAAYFCASSPGDSFSYEQYFGPGTRLTVT.

The chain is built from TRBV6-1 and TRBJ1-6; TRBD1 aligns across 10 bases. With 0 bases clipped from V and 10 bases from J, the junction kept 3 bases outside the gene matches. The length of the CDR3 is 15 residues. Germline V gene sequence: CDR1 MNHNS, CDR2 SASEGT. The CDR3, as DNA: TGTGCCAGCAGTGAAGCGGGACAGGGGAACTCACCCCTCCACTTT. Encoded protein: CASSEAGQGNSPLHF.

V is TRBV2 and J is TRBJ1-2; D ambiguous. V was trimmed by 6 bases and J by 4 bases, leaving 9 bases between them. The germline CDR1 and CDR2 sequences are SNHLY and FYNNEI. The CDR3 spans 12 residues. In DNA, the CDR3 is TGTGCCAGCAGGGCAGGATTCTATGGCTACACCTTC. Translating gives CASRAGFYGYTF.

V gene TRBV7-9 combines with J gene TRBJ2-5; D may be TRBD2 (6 bases). Germline V gives CDR1 SEHNR, CDR2 FQNEAQ (reference sequence). The CDR3 totals 12 residues. Trimming shortened V by 3 bases and J by 10 bases, and 12 bases separated the two germline ends. This CDR3 reads CASSLTPRDQYF. DNA for the CDR3: TGTGCCAGCAGCTTGACCCCGCGGGACCAGTACTTC.

This chain links TRBV4-1 with TRBJ1-6; D is ambiguous. V shed 0 bases and J shed 0 bases, with 12 bases lying between them. Germline V gene data show CDR1 as MGHRA and CDR2 as YSYEKL. The CDR3 has 18 amino acids. CDR3 amino acids: CASSQELGLSSYNSPLHF. The CDR3 region has the DNA TGCGCCAGCAGCCAAGAATTGGGCTTGAGCTCCTATAATTCACCCCTCCACTTT.

The chain recombines TRBV25-1 with TRBJ1-1; the D gene is possibly TRBD1 (5 bases). The ends were cut back, 4 bases at V and 3 bases at J, with 6 bases in the middle. Germline V gene data show CDR1 as MGHDK and CDR2 as SYGVNS. The CDR3 runs to 12 residues. CDR3: CASSAGYTEAFF. CDR3 nucleotides: TGTGCCAGCAGTGCAGGGTACACTGAAGCTTTCTTT.

V usage is TRBV5-1 and J usage is TRBJ2-6; TRBD1 is a possible D gene (5 bases). Trimming left V 4 bases short and J 0 bases short, with 14 bases between. The CDR3 totals 17 residues. Germline V gene lookup returns CDR1 SGHRS and CDR2 YFSETQ. For the CDR3, the DNA is TGCGCCAGCAGCGCAGGGTACTCCGTCTCTGGGGCCAACGTCCTGACTTTC. This sequence encodes CASSAGYSVSGANVLTF. The full variable domain, in which reference TRBV5-1 and TRBJ2-6 provide the parts outside the CDR3, is KAGVTQTPRYLIKTRGQQVTLSCSPISGHRSVSWYQQTPGQGLQFLFEYFSETQRNKGNFPGRFSGRQFSNSRSEMNVSTLELGDSALYLCASSAGYSVSGANVLTFGAGSRLTVL.

Only one count was recorded for this clone. The J gene is TRBJ2-7, the V gene TRBV4-1; D gene uncertain. The V gene's germline CDR1 is MGHRA and CDR2 YSYEKL. Trimming pared 0 bases from V and 5 bases from J, leaving 11 bases between. This CDR3 contains 14 residues. The CDR3: CASSQDPDQDEQYF. The CDR3 bases are TGCGCCAGCAGCCAAGATCCGGATCAGGACGAGCAGTACTTC.

The gene calls are TRBV27 and TRBJ2-1, with TRBD2 matching 10 bases. The CDR3 consists of 16 residues. CDR1 MNHEY and CDR2 SMNVEV come from the germline V gene (reference sequence). The V segment lost 6 bases and the J segment 5 bases; nucleotides outside the gene matches: 10. The CDR3 is CASSSIAGGTHNEQFF. CDR3 DNA sequence: TGTGCCAGCAGCTCGATAGCGGGGGGTACACACAATGAGCAGTTCTTC.

The V and J genes are TRBV30 and TRBJ1-2; the D is unclear. The V and J ends lost 8 bases and 2 bases respectively, with 12 bases between them. The CDR3 has 12 amino acids. CDR1 is GTSNPN and CDR2 is SVGIG in the germline V gene (reference sequence). The CDR3 bases are TGTGCCCTACGAGGGAACAACTATGGCTACACCTTC. This gives the protein CALRGNNYGYTF.

This clone was recorded once. This chain links TRBV5-1 with TRBJ1-1, with TRBD1 as a possible D gene (5 bases). In germline, CDR1 is SGHRS, CDR2 YFSETQ. Trimming left V 0 bases short and J 1 base short, with 13 bases between. The CDR3 is 16 amino acids. CDR3 nucleotide sequence: TGCGCCAGCAGCTTGGGTCCCCAGGGAAGGAACACTGAAGCTTTCTTT. Its protein is CASSLGPQGRNTEAFF.

Regarding this clone: The junction and the germline gene differ at one end; a read error may be behind it. The chain joins TRBV28 to TRBJ2-5; D unclear. The CDR3 runs 13 residues. The germline V gene has CDR1 MDHEN and CDR2 SYDVKM. The CDR3 is CASGFTKRETQYF. DNA for the CDR3: TGTGCCAGCGGTTTCACTAAGAGAGAGACCCAGTACTTC.